This paragraph reports one T cell receptor beta chain. The sample originates from a study of blood T cell repertoires in COVID-19. As for the study in general: Samples came from the United States, Italy and Spain, spanning acute and convalescent COVID-19. T cells, B-cell-depleted T cells, or PBMCs supplied cDNA or gDNA.

Per the original methods: By means of reference gene primer amplification, nucleated cell counts were estimated. The table came from immunoSEQ multiplex PCR; TCRdb's copy has only in-frame clones and leaves some out. From that table come the V and J calls and clone size; the DNA was used to work out D and trimming. Of a few hundred thousand clones listed, 75% to 90% are singletons. CDR3 length: 15 residues. The germline V gene encodes CDR1 SNHLY and CDR2 FYNNEI. V trimming: 1 base; J trimming: 2 bases; junction bases outside the gene matches: 2. The chain carries TRBV2 and TRBJ2-1; 7 positions match TRBD2. Sequencing was performed on peripheral blood. The TCR comes from a woman between 40 and 55 years old who had recovered from COVID-19. CDR3 in DNA: TGTGCCAGCAGTGAAGGGGCGGGGGCCTACAATGAGCAGTTCTTC. This encodes CASSEGAGAYNEQFF.